One sample yielded the 18 T cell receptor beta chains listed below, sequenced in a study of T cells in narcolepsy. Sequencing used immunoSEQ multiplex PCR; TCRdb keeps in-frame clones, though not all of them. Here the sample spans roughly 20,000 clones, 65% to 90% being singletons. The sequencing input was memory (CD45RA-) CD4+ T cells from blood. All receptors come from a human donor in good health.

The chain employs TRBV27 and TRBJ1-1; D might be TRBD1 (5 bases). From germline, CDR1 is MNHEY and CDR2 SMNVEV (reference sequence). V lost 5 bases to trimming and J lost 5 bases, with 21 bases between them. CDR3 length: 16 amino acids. DNA for the CDR3: TGTGCCAGCAGTGCGCGCTCCCTGGGGGTTGGAACTGAAGCTTTCTTT. It codes for CASSARSLGVGTEAFF.

A word on this clone: The same CDR3 also results from other DNA sequences found in this sample. The DNA for the CDR3 is TGTGCCAGCAGCCGGGACTTTGCGGGCAATGAGCAGTTCTTC. It codes for CASSRDFAGNEQFF. This sequence joins TRBV7-3 and TRBJ2-1; D perhaps matches TRBD2 (6 bases). CDR3 length equals 14 residues. The V gene's germline CDR1 is SGHTA and CDR2 FQGTGA. V was trimmed by 5 bases and J by 6 bases, leaving 14 bases between them.

This rearrangement joins TRBV18 to TRBJ2-1, with TRBD2 matching over 7 bases. The V gene's germline CDR1 is KGHSH and CDR2 LQKENI. V was pared by 3 bases and J by 6 bases, with 8 bases of the junction left unmatched. This CDR3 contains 15 residues. The chain's CDR3 is CASSPSGSGVNEQFF. CDR3 nucleotides: TGTGCCAGCTCACCGTCCGGGAGCGGGGTCAATGAGCAGTTCTTC.

The J gene is TRBJ1-2, the V gene TRBV2; a weak D match, TRBD1 (5 bases). This CDR3 comprises 11 residues. Germline V lookup: CDR1 SNHLY, CDR2 FYNNEI. The V gene lost 3 bases and the J gene lost 8 bases, with 7 bases spanning the gap. This CDR3 is CASSEGRGYTF. CDR3 coding DNA: TGTGCCAGCAGTGAGGGGCGCGGCTACACCTTC.

The genes are TRBV19 and TRBJ1-3; 7 bases are shared with TRBD1. The CDR3 is 16 amino acids. With V trimmed by 5 bases and J by 2 bases, 9 bases remained unmatched. Germline lookup yields CDR1 LNHDA and CDR2 SQIVND (reference sequence). CDR3 sequence (DNA): TGTGCCAGTAGTTCGCCCCCCGACAGGGCTGGAAACACCATATATTTT. Its protein is CASSSPPDRAGNTIYF.

The chain combines TRBV27 with TRBJ1-2; no definite D call. V was shortened by 3 bases and J by 8 bases, with 13 bases between the two germline ends. The germline V gene encodes CDR1 MNHEY and CDR2 SMNVEV (reference sequence). The CDR3 has 13 residues. The CDR3 reads CASSFPNPGGYTF. Written as DNA, the CDR3 is TGTGCCAGCAGTTTCCCAAATCCGGGGGGCTACACCTTC.

The chain is built from TRBV19 and TRBJ2-7; tentative D call: TRBD2 (6 bases). The germline V gene encodes CDR1 LNHDA and CDR2 SQIVND (reference sequence). The V end was cut by 5 bases, the J end by 2 bases, with 10 bases between. This CDR3 comprises 13 residues. The CDR3 protein is CASSDAGTYEQYF. The CDR3 DNA follows: TGTGCCAGTAGTGATGCGGGGACCTACGAGCAGTACTTC.

This chain uses TRBV5-1 with TRBJ2-7; possible D gene TRBD1, 6 bases. This CDR3 spans 14 amino acids. Germline V gene data show CDR1 as SGHRS and CDR2 as YFSETQ. Trimming left V 4 bases short and J 3 bases short, with 14 bases between. The CDR3: CASSPDPGVYEQYF. The CDR3 region has the DNA TGCGCCAGCAGCCCCGATCCAGGGGTCTACGAGCAGTACTTC.

The chain has TRBV5-5 and TRBJ1-1; maybe TRBD1 (5 bases). CDR1 and CDR2 (germline): SGHKS, YYEKEE (reference sequence). The CDR3 spans 14 residues. Trimming pared 3 bases from V and 4 bases from J, leaving 13 bases between. In DNA, the CDR3 is TGTGCCAGCAGCTGGGCGGTTACAGGCACTGAAGCTTTCTTT. It yields the protein CASSWAVTGTEAFF.

The chain recombines TRBV2 with TRBJ1-5; TRBD1 might be the D (6 bases). This CDR3 spans 15 amino acids. Trimming left V 4 bases short and J 0 bases short, with 10 bases between. Germline V gene sequence: CDR1 SNHLY, CDR2 FYNNEI. This CDR3 is CASSVGRGSNQPQHF. The CDR3 DNA reads as TGTGCCAGCAGTGTAGGCAGGGGTAGCAATCAGCCCCAGCATTTT.

This rearrangement joins TRBV5-5 to TRBJ1-2, with unresolved D. The CDR3 sequence is 15 residues long. CDR1 is SGHKS, CDR2 YYEKEE, per germline (reference sequence). The V end was cut by 0 bases, the J end by 0 bases, with 9 bases between. The CDR3 DNA reads as TGTGCCAGCAGCTTGGTGCTCAGAGCTAACTATGGCTACACCTTC. This encodes CASSLVLRANYGYTF.

The rearrangement joins TRBV27 to TRBJ2-7; the D call may be TRBD1 or TRBD2 (5 bases each). V was pared by 5 bases and J by 4 bases, with 15 bases between. Looked up from germline, CDR1 is MNHEY and CDR2 is SMNVEV (reference sequence). This CDR3 spans 14 amino acids. This CDR3 is CASSIRDAKYEQYF. The CDR3 nucleotides read TGTGCCAGCAGTATCCGGGACGCTAAATACGAGCAGTACTTC.

The chain recombines TRBV9 with TRBJ2-2, with 13 bases aligning to TRBD2. CDR3 length: 15 amino acids. Germline CDR1 reads SGDLS; CDR2 reads YYNGEE. V trimming: 4 bases; J trimming: 5 bases; junction bases outside the gene matches: 2. The CDR3 region has the DNA TGTGCCAGCAGCCGGACTAGCGGGGGAACCGGGGAGCTGTTTTTT. Protein: CASSRTSGGTGELFF.

The V gene is TRBV2, the J gene TRBJ2-3, with TRBD2 matching 8 bases. V lost 7 bases and J lost 0; bases outside the gene matches: 12. CDR3 length: 17 residues. Per the germline V gene, CDR1 is SNHLY and CDR2 is FYNNEI. For the CDR3, the DNA is TGTGCCAGCAAACCTATGTTAGCGGGACCGAGCACAGATACGCAGTATTTT. This translates into CASKPMLAGPSTDTQYF.

The J gene is TRBJ2-5, the V gene TRBV19, with 8 bases identical to TRBD2. J lost 5 bases, V lost 5 bases, and 10 bases had no gene match. The CDR3 sequence is 15 residues long. Per the germline V gene, CDR1 is LNHDA and CDR2 is SQIVND (reference sequence). The CDR3 loop is CASSRRRGDEETQYF. The DNA of the CDR3 is TGTGCCAGTAGTCGGAGGCGGGGGGACGAGGAGACCCAGTACTTC.

This chain joins TRBV5-1 and TRBJ1-2, with D tentatively TRBD1 (6 bases). V was cut by 6 bases and J by 2 bases, with 20 bases left in between. The CDR3 covers 16 residues. CDR1 and CDR2 from the germline V gene are SGHRS and YFSETQ. DNA for the CDR3: TGCGCCAGCAAGGGGGAACAGTCTACTTTAAACTATGGCTACACCTTC. Translating gives CASKGEQSTLNYGYTF.

V usage is TRBV7-9 and J usage is TRBJ1-2; a weak D match, TRBD1 (5 bases). The CDR3 totals 14 residues. V gave up 6 bases and J gave up 4 bases, with 15 bases separating them. Germline V gives CDR1 SEHNR, CDR2 FQNEAQ (reference sequence). Here the CDR3 DNA reads TGTGCCAGCAGGGGACGCTCGATCCCCTATGGCTACACCTTC. It translates to CASRGRSIPYGYTF.

The V call is TRBV5-1, the J call TRBJ2-3, with D perhaps TRBD1 (6 bases). The CDR3 is 13 residues long. The germline V gene encodes CDR1 SGHRS and CDR2 YFSETQ. V was pared by 5 bases and J by 5 bases, with 12 bases between. CDR3 residues: CASRQGYRDTQYF. The CDR3 DNA reads as TGCGCCAGCAGGCAGGGGTATAGAGATACGCAGTATTTT.